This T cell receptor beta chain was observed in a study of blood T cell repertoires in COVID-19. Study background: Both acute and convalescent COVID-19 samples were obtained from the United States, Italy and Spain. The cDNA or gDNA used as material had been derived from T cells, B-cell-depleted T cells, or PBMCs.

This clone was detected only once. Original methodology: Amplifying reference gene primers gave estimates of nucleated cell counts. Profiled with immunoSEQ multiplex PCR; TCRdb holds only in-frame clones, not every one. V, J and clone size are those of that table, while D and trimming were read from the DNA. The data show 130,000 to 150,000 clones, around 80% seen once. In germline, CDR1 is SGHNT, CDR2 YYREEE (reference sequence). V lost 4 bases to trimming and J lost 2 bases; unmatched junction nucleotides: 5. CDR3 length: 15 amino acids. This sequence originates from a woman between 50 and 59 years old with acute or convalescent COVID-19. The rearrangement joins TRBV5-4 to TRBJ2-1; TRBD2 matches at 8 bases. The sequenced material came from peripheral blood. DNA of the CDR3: TGTGCCAGCAGCCTTACGGGGGGGCCCTACAATGAGCAGTTCTTC. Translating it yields CASSLTGGPYNEQFF.